This TCR beta chain was identified during a study of blood T cell repertoires in COVID-19. Study overall: Both acute and convalescent COVID-19 samples were obtained from the United States, Italy and Spain. PBMCs, B-cell-depleted T cells, or T cells provided the cDNA or gDNA that made up the material.

With V trimmed by 5 bases and J by 6 bases, 7 bases remained unmatched. In germline, CDR1 is SGHAT, CDR2 FQNNGV. The CDR3 loop spans 15 amino acids. In the original processing: For nucleated cells, counts were estimated from reference gene primer amplification. The table came from immunoSEQ multiplex PCR; TCRdb's copy has only in-frame clones and leaves some out. V, J and clone size were drawn from that table, and D and trimming were deduced from the DNA. The repertoire holds more than 10,000 clones, with approximately 90% as singletons. The rearrangement uses TRBV11-2 and TRBJ1-5; 10 nucleotides match TRBD1. This receptor was obtained from a human donor in a cohort sampled during active COVID-19. Sequencing input: peripheral blood. The CDR3 protein is CASSRGTGVSQPQHF. The CDR3 DNA reads TGTGCCAGCAGCAGAGGGACAGGGGTTTCTCAGCCCCAGCATTTT.